What follows are 26 T cell receptor beta chains derived from one specimen sequenced in a study of Graves' ophthalmopathy and Graves' hyperthyroidism. Beta-chain TCR CDR3 regions were amplified from RNA transcripts. The authors performed first-round RT-PCR with HTBI primers and then a second-round multiplex PCR. TCRdb re-derived calls from the multiplex PCR reads in MiXCR, one entry per CDR3 protein. The sample records under 350,000 distinct CDR3 sequences, 15% to 20% being singletons. Specimen: peripheral blood. The receptor set was obtained from an adult man with Graves' ophthalmopathy.

This clonotype was counted many times. V usage is TRBV7-2 and J usage is TRBJ2-5; D gene unclear. The CDR3 spans 14 residues. Trimming shortened V by 4 bases and J by 4 bases, and 13 bases separated the two germline ends. Germline CDR1 SGHTA, CDR2 FQGNSA. CDR3 DNA sequence: TGTGCCAGCAGCTCGGGTCTCCTGGGAGAGACCCAGTACTTC. Translated, it gives CASSSGLLGETQYF. Full variable domain (outside the CDR3, taken from reference TRBV7-2 and TRBJ2-5): GAGVSQSPSNKVTEKGKDVELRCDPISGHTALYWYRQSLGQGLEFLIYFQGNSAPDKSGLPSDRFSAERTGGSVSTLTIQRTQQEDSAVYLCASSSGLLGETQYFGPGTRLLVL.

This clonotype was detected many times. The rearrangement uses TRBV11-2 and TRBJ2-5; 9 nucleotides agree with TRBD1. The CDR3 runs to 16 residues. V shed 5 bases, J shed 4 bases, and the junction held 11 bases outside the gene matches. Germline V gene data show CDR1 as SGHAT and CDR2 as FQNNGV. Here the CDR3 reads CASSHGYRGRTETQYF. CDR3 DNA: TGTGCCAGCAGCCACGGGTACAGGGGGCGGACAGAGACCCAGTACTTC. Together with reference TRBV11-2 and TRBJ2-5, the CDR3 gives the full variable domain: EAGVAQSPRYKIIEKRQSVAFWCNPISGHATLYWYQQILGQGPKLLIQFQNNGVVDDSQLPKDRFSAERLKGVDSTLKIQPAKLEDSAVYLCASSHGYRGRTETQYFGPGTRLLVL.

Concerning this clonotype itself: At one end the junction does not follow the germline gene, possibly because of a read error. V is TRBV15 and J is TRBJ2-5; TRBD1 might be the D (6 bases). Germline V lookup: CDR1 LNHNV, CDR2 YYDKDF (reference sequence). The CDR3 runs 16 residues. The CDR3 region is CATSRELFRGGETQYF. DNA of the CDR3: TGTGCCACCAGCAGAGAACTCTTCAGGGGCGGCGAGACACAGTACTTC.

A word on this clonotype: This may arise from a read error, as a much more abundant clone is one base away. This chain uses TRBV5-1 with TRBJ2-3; possible D gene TRBD1, 5 bases. TRBJ1-5 matches the DNA end more closely, so the J call is doubtful. This CDR3 region has 19 residues. Germline CDR1 and CDR2: SGHRS and YFSETQ. The CDR3 nucleotides read TGCGCCAGCAGCTTCCAGGGACTAGCGGGAGCGGGGAGCGGAGATACGCAGCATTTT. This translates into CASSFQGLAGAGSGDTQHF.

This clonotype was detected ten times or more. The chain recombines TRBV30 with TRBJ1-3, with D tentatively TRBD1 (5 bases). V was shortened by 5 bases and J by 0 bases, with 5 bases between the two germline ends. There are 12 residues in the CDR3. CDR1 GTSNPN and CDR2 SVGIG come from the germline V gene (reference sequence). The CDR3 nucleotides read TGTGCCTGGGACAGCTCTGGAAACACCATATATTTT. This encodes CAWDSSGNTIYF.

This clonotype was counted at least ten times. The chain employs TRBV12-3 or TRBV12-4 and TRBJ1-2; D is unclear. The V end was cut by 6 bases, the J end by 0 bases, with 8 bases between. CDR3 length: 13 residues. The DNA for the CDR3 is TGTGCCAGCAGCCGCCCAGCTAACTATGGCTACACCTTC. Encoded protein: CASSRPANYGYTF.

This clonotype was seen many times. V is TRBV10-1 and J is TRBJ2-5, with D tentatively TRBD2 (6 bases). Trimming pared 5 bases from V and 5 bases from J, leaving 18 bases between. This CDR3 is built from 15 residues. The germline gives CDR1 WNHNN, CDR2 SYGVQD (reference sequence). The CDR3 loop is CASSSGQYSGETQYF. The DNA of the CDR3 is TGCGCCAGCAGTTCAGGACAATACAGCGGGGAGACCCAGTACTTC.

The table lists this clonotype with many counts. The chain recombines TRBV12-3 or TRBV12-4 with TRBJ1-1, with TRBD1 matching over 8 bases. CDR3 length: 14 residues. The V segment lost 5 bases and the J segment 4 bases; nucleotides outside the gene matches: 6. This CDR3 reads CASSRTGRSTEAFF. The CDR3, as DNA: TGTGCCAGCAGTCGGACAGGGCGAAGCACTGAAGCTTTCTTT.

This clonotype was observed at least ten times. The chain links TRBV6-5 to TRBJ1-1; 8 nucleotides line up with TRBD1. CDR3 length: 17 residues. With V trimmed by 4 bases and J by 1 base, 11 bases remained unmatched. Germline-derived CDR1 and CDR2 are MNHEY and SVGAGI. The CDR3 coding sequence is TGTGCCAGCAGTTCCAGGACAGGGTCTGTCGGGAACACTGAAGCTTTCTTT. It codes for CASSSRTGSVGNTEAFF.

This clonotype has more than one count but fewer than ten. The genes are TRBV6-5 and TRBJ2-7; D remains unclear. Germline V gene sequence: CDR1 MNHEY, CDR2 SVGAGI. The CDR3 has 15 amino acids. Trimming took 0 bases from V and 3 from J, leaving 12 bases between them. The CDR3 spells CASSYSIGVRYEQYF. DNA of the CDR3: TGTGCCAGCAGTTACTCGATCGGCGTTCGCTACGAGCAGTACTTC.

This clonotype came up many times. V usage is TRBV4-2 and J usage is TRBJ1-2, with 8 nucleotides matching TRBD1. Germline values: CDR1 LGHNA, CDR2 YNFKEQ. There are 14 residues in the CDR3. Germline trimming cut 2 bases from V and 4 bases from J; bases unmatched to any gene: 3. CDR3 sequence reads: CASSQRTGPYGYTF. The CDR3, as DNA: TGTGCCAGCAGCCAACGGACAGGGCCCTATGGCTACACCTTC.

This clonotype was seen many times. The chain has TRBV5-6 and TRBJ2-7, with D perhaps TRBD1 (6 bases). V lost 5 bases, J lost 2 bases, and 11 bases lay in between. This CDR3 spans 13 amino acids. The germline V gene has CDR1 SGHDT and CDR2 YYEEEE. The CDR3 sequence: CASRRQATYEQYF. The CDR3 bases are TGTGCCAGCAGGAGACAGGCGACCTACGAGCAGTACTTC.

This clonotype appeared many times. This chain joins TRBV4-1 and TRBJ1-5; D unresolved. The CDR3 covers 13 residues. Trimming shortened V by 1 base and J by 7 bases, and 8 bases separated the two germline ends. Germline loops: CDR1 MGHRA, CDR2 YSYEKL. CDR3 sequence (DNA): TGCGCCAGCAGCCAAGCCCTCTCCCAGCCCCAGCATTTT. Its protein product is CASSQALSQPQHF.

Concerning this clonotype: One base away lies a much larger clone, so this may be a sequencing read error. The gene calls are TRBV12-3 or TRBV12-4 and TRBJ2-3, with D tentatively TRBD2 (6 bases). This CDR3 comprises 15 residues. Here the CDR3 DNA reads TGTGCCATCAGTTTAGGGCAGACTAGGGCAGATACGCAGTATTTT. Its protein is CAISLGQTRADTQYF.

This clonotype showed up just a few times. CDR3 coding DNA: TGTGCCAGCAGTGTAAGCGGAGCCTACGAGCAGTTCTTC. This gives the protein CASSVSGAYEQFF. The rearrangement joins TRBV12-3 or TRBV12-4 to TRBJ2-7; D possibly corresponds to TRBD2 (5 bases). The J call may be in error: the DNA end matches TRBJ2-1 better. The CDR3 spans 13 residues.

This clonotype was picked up many times. J is TRBJ1-1 and V is TRBV30; D is undetermined. The V gene lost 4 bases and the J gene lost 1 base, with 4 bases spanning the gap. The germline gives CDR1 GTSNPN, CDR2 SVGIG (reference sequence). CDR3 size: 11 residues. The CDR3 region has the DNA TGTGCCTGGATAGGGAACACTGAAGCTTTCTTT. Protein product: CAWIGNTEAFF.

A few counts support this clonotype. The junction departs from germline at one end; a sequencing error may be responsible. This chain links TRBV20-1 with TRBJ1-2; TRBD1 matches 7 bases. The V gene's germline CDR1 is DFQATT and CDR2 SNEGSKA (reference sequence). There are 13 residues in the CDR3. The CDR3 DNA reads TGCAGTGCTAGGGGCAGGGGGAACTATGGCTACATCTTC. Protein sequence: CSARGRGNYGYIF.

Ten or more counts support this clonotype. The V and J genes are TRBV18 and TRBJ1-3, with D possibly matching TRBD1 (6 bases). This CDR3 is 15 amino acids long. The ends were cut back, 0 bases at V and 5 bases at J, with 11 bases in the middle. CDR1 is KGHSH and CDR2 is LQKENI in the germline V gene. CDR3 loop: CASSPPGAPRNTIYF. The CDR3 DNA reads TGTGCCAGCTCACCACCGGGGGCGCCCAGAAACACCATATATTTT.

This clonotype was picked up many times. The V gene is TRBV6-2 or TRBV6-3, the J gene TRBJ1-1; no reliable D call. The V gene lost 6 bases and the J gene lost 1 base, with 9 bases spanning the gap. Germline V CDR1 and CDR2: MNHEY, SVGEGT. This CDR3 comprises 13 residues. This CDR3 reads CASSFTRNTEAFF. In DNA, the CDR3 is TGTGCCAGCAGCTTTACGCGGAACACTGAAGCTTTCTTT.

This clonotype was counted only a few times. A much larger clone lies one base from this, so it may be a read error. The chain joins TRBV28 to TRBJ2-7; 11 nucleotides align to TRBD2. The CDR3 covers 17 residues. The V gene's germline CDR1 is MDHEN and CDR2 SYDVKM. The V segment lost 6 bases and the J segment 2 bases; nucleotides outside the gene matches: 12. The CDR3 here is CASSTISGGDRAYEQYF. In DNA, the CDR3 is TGTGCCAGCAGCACAATTAGCGGGGGGGACAGGGCCTACGAGCAGTACTTC.

Ten or more counts support this clonotype. This chain uses TRBV6-1 with TRBJ1-2; unclear D gene. The CDR3 sequence is 15 residues long. Germline CDR1 MNHNS, CDR2 SASEGT. The V end lost 6 bases, the J end lost 7 bases, and 21 bases lay between the germline ends. CDR3 residues: CASRGSTVASGGYTF. CDR3 coding DNA: TGTGCCAGCAGGGGATCGACGGTCGCGTCCGGTGGCTACACCTTC.

This chain joins TRBV28 and TRBJ2-2, with TRBD2 matching 7 bases. The J segment lost 4 bases and the V segment lost 3 bases, leaving 8 bases of the junction unmatched. CDR3 size: 16 residues. Germline V gene sequence: CDR1 MDHEN, CDR2 SYDVKM. DNA of the CDR3: TGTGCCAGCAGTTTGCGGGGGTCTGGTATCACCGGGGAGCTGTTTTTT. Amino acid sequence: CASSLRGSGITGELFF.

This clonotype occurred many times. The chain uses TRBV24-1 and TRBJ1-1; the D gene is possibly TRBD1 (6 bases). Germline lookup yields CDR1 KGHDR and CDR2 SFDVKD. The CDR3 runs to 11 residues. CDR3 in DNA: TGTGCACCACAGGGGAACACTGAAGCTTTCTTT. It encodes CAPQGNTEAFF.

This clonotype was detected ten times or more. The rearrangement joins TRBV12-3 or TRBV12-4 to TRBJ2-7, with 13 bases that match TRBD2. This CDR3 is 15 amino acids long. The V gene end was trimmed by 6 bases and the J gene end by 6 bases; junction bases not matched to a gene: 8. The DNA of the CDR3 is TGTGCCAGCAGAGAAGGACTAGCGGGAGTAGGCGAGCAGTACTTC. It encodes CASREGLAGVGEQYF.

This clonotype was found once. The V and J genes are TRBV19 and TRBJ1-1; unclear D gene. Germline loops: CDR1 LNHDA, CDR2 SQIVND (reference sequence). With 8 bases removed from V and 0 bases from J, the gap between germline ends came to 7 bases. The CDR3 sequence is 12 residues long. CDR3 nucleotides: TGTGCCAGTGGGCCACTGAACACTGAAGCTTTCTTT. Translating it yields CASGPLNTEAFF.

The genes are TRBV11-1 and TRBJ1-3, with a weak D call TRBD1 (5 bases). V was cut by 0 bases and J by 1 base, with 13 bases left in between. The CDR3 runs to 17 residues. Germline V CDR1 and CDR2: SGHAT, FQDESV (reference sequence). Here the CDR3 reads CASSLAPAGLSGNTIYF. The CDR3 DNA reads as TGTGCCAGCAGCTTAGCGCCCGCAGGGTTGTCTGGAAACACCATATATTTT.